These T cell receptor beta chains were read from a single sample in a study of T cells in Graves' hyperthyroidism and ophthalmopathy. From the multiplex PCR reads, TCRdb called clonotypes with MiXCR, one entry per CDR3 protein. Of approximately 270,000 distinct CDR3 sequences in the sample, roughly 14% were seen once. Specimen: blood. The receptors were gathered from a middle-aged woman with Graves' hyperthyroidism that later progressed to Graves' ophthalmopathy. CDR3s include the opening cysteine and the closing phenylalanine or tryptophan. D genes are given only for firm matches. Not every row has a clone size; where given, it reads once, few, many or a size class.

CASSMWGSHNYGYTF	TGTGCCAGTAGTATGTGGGGGTCTCATAACTATGGCTACACCTTC	NA	many	TRBV19	TRBJ1-2
CASSRGQLETQYF	TGCGCCAGCAGCCGCGGACAGCTAGAGACCCAGTACTTC	NA	many	TRBV4-1	TRBJ2-5
CASSQTRDGSPGGNQPQHF	TGCGCCAGCAGCCAAACTCGGGACGGTTCTCCTGGGGGCAATCAGCCCCAGCATTTT	NA	few	TRBV4-1	TRBJ1-5
CATSRTADTQYF	TGTGCCACCAGCAGAACGGCAGATACGCAGTATTTT	NA	many	TRBV15	TRBJ2-3
CASRGRGPANYGYTF	TGTGCCAGCAGAGGCCGGGGCCCAGCTAACTATGGCTACACCTTC	NA	many	TRBV2	TRBJ1-2
CASSYSSPGQPQHF	TGTGCCAGCAGTTACTCGTCCCCTGGCCAGCCCCAGCATTTT	NA	many	TRBV6-5	TRBJ1-5
CASSLGLDNQETQYF	TGTGCCAGCAGCTTGGGACTAGACAACCAAGAGACCCAGTACTTC	TRBD2	many	TRBV7-9	TRBJ2-5
CASSFPAPPTYNEQFF	TGCGCCAGCAGCTTTCCAGCTCCTCCTACCTACAATGAGCAGTTCTTC	NA	few	TRBV5-1	TRBJ2-1
CASSPAQENTGELFF	TGTGCCAGCAGCCCGGCCCAGGAGAACACCGGGGAGCTGTTTTTT	NA	NA	TRBV6-2/TRBV6-3	TRBJ2-2
CASSRQGFTGELFF	TGTGCCAGCAGCCGTCAGGGTTTCACCGGGGAGCTGTTTTTT	NA	NA	TRBV3-1	TRBJ2-2
CAISPVEGRNRDTEAFF	TGTGCCATCAGTCCGGTTGAGGGCAGAAACAGGGATACTGAAGCTTTCTTT	NA	many	TRBV10-3	TRBJ1-1
CASSGEGNPASEQCF	TGCGCCAGCAGCGGCGAAGGGAATCCCGCGAGCGAGCAGTGCTTC	NA	NA	TRBV5-1	TRBJ2-7
CASSYRQGNQPQHF	TGTGCCAGCAGTTACCGGCAAGGCAATCAGCCCCAGCATTTT	NA	many	TRBV6-5	TRBJ1-5
CASTGQTNTEAFF	TGTGCCAGCACAGGACAAACGAACACTGAAGCTTTCTTT	NA	many	TRBV7-8	TRBJ1-1
CASSASGRARTYNEQFF	TGTGCCAGCAGTGCTAGCGGGAGGGCCCGGACCTACAATGAGCAGTTCTTC	TRBD2	many	TRBV12-3/TRBV12-4	TRBJ2-1
CASSPNSFGYTF	TGTGCCAGCAGTCCAAACTCGTTTGGCTACACCTTC	NA	many	TRBV12-3/TRBV12-4	TRBJ1-2
CASSYLDRGQETQYF	TGTGCCAGCAGTTACTTGGACAGGGGCCAAGAGACCCAGTACTTC	TRBD1	many	TRBV6-5	TRBJ2-5
CSARDIRNTGELFF	TGCAGTGCTAGAGATATCCGCAACACCGGGGAGCTGTTTTTT	NA	many	TRBV20-1	TRBJ2-2
CASSLQGVYSTDTQYF	TGTGCCAGCAGCTTGCAGGGGGTGTATAGCACAGATACGCAGTATTTT	TRBD1	many	TRBV11-3	TRBJ2-3
CASSYTSGYEQYF	TGTGCCAGCAGCTATACTAGCGGCTACGAGCAGTACTTC	TRBD2	many	TRBV11-2	TRBJ2-7
CASNAGNQPQHF	TGTGCCAGCAATGCCGGCAATCAGCCCCAGCATTTT	NA	many	TRBV6-1	TRBJ1-5
CASSSDRTGELFF	TGTGCCAGCAGCTCGGACCGCACCGGGGAGCTGTTTTTT	NA	many	TRBV11-3	TRBJ2-2
CSARQGSYEQYF	TGCAGTGCCAGACAGGGTTCCTACGAGCAGTACTTC	TRBD1	few	TRBV20-1	TRBJ2-7
CATSRFRTGGHEQYF	TGTGCCACCAGCAGATTTCGGACAGGGGGCCACGAGCAGTACTTC	TRBD1	NA	TRBV15	TRBJ2-7
CASSYLGLYTGELFF	TGTGCCAGCAGTTACTTGGGACTGTACACCGGGGAGCTGTTTTTT	NA	many	TRBV6-6	TRBJ2-2
CASSLGARDAAETQYF	TGCGCCAGCAGCTTGGGAGCTAGGGACGCGGCGGAGACCCAGTACTTC	NA	many	TRBV5-1	TRBJ2-5
CASSAGTVNTEAFF	TGCGCCAGCAGCGCCGGGACAGTGAACACTGAAGCTTTCTTT	TRBD1	many	TRBV5-1	TRBJ1-1
CSAYAGQTSSDEQFF	TGCAGTGCTTACGCAGGTCAGACTAGCAGCGATGAGCAGTTCTTC	TRBD2	many	TRBV20-1	TRBJ2-1
CASSPSSGSSYEQYF	TGTGCCAGCTCACCGTCAAGCGGGAGCTCCTACGAGCAGTACTTC	TRBD2	many	TRBV18	TRBJ2-7
CAIQTRGSEQFF	TGCGCCATACAAACCCGGGGCAGTGAGCAGTTCTTC	NA	many	TRBV10-2	TRBJ2-1
CASSLGTSGSHTQYF	TGTGCCAGCAGTTTGGGGACTAGCGGGAGTCATACGCAGTATTTT	TRBD2	many	TRBV28	TRBJ2-3
CSARAYQGIVLEQYF	TGCAGTGCTAGAGCGTACCAGGGGATTGTCCTCGAGCAGTACTTC	NA	many	TRBV20-1	TRBJ2-7
CASSLDGTEAFF	TGCGCCAGCAGCTTGGACGGGACTGAAGCTTTCTTT	NA	many	TRBV5-1	TRBJ1-1
CASSGAGGTGKLFF	TGTGCCAGCAGTGGGGCAGGGGGCACGGGAAAACTGTTTTTT	TRBD1	many	TRBV2	TRBJ1-4
CASSFLAGAEEETQYF	TGTGCCAGCAGCTTCCTAGCGGGGGCGGAGGAAGAGACCCAGTACTTC	TRBD2	many	TRBV5-8	TRBJ2-5
CSARDGGKETQYF	TGCAGTGCTAGAGATGGAGGGAAAGAGACCCAGTACTTC	NA	NA	TRBV20-1	TRBJ2-5
CASSSASGWQSDTQYF	TGTGCCAGCAGTTCGGCTAGCGGGTGGCAGTCAGATACGCAGTATTTT	TRBD2	many	TRBV28	TRBJ2-3
CASTTRTDRAKGYTF	TGTGCCAGCACAACTCGCACTGACAGGGCGAAGGGCTACACCTTC	TRBD1	once	TRBV28	TRBJ1-2
CSARDARTDTQYF	TGCAGTGCTAGAGATGCCAGGACAGATACGCAGTATTTT	NA	many	TRBV20-1	TRBJ2-3
CASSETYRGTEAFF	TGTGCCAGCAGTGAGACGTACAGGGGCACTGAAGCTTTCTTT	TRBD1	many	TRBV6-1	TRBJ1-1
CSARDHQGGYEQYF	TGCAGTGCTAGAGATCATCAGGGAGGCTACGAGCAGTACTTC	NA	few	TRBV20-1	TRBJ2-7
CSARTVPEGTQYF	TGCAGTGCTAGAACAGTCCCCGAAGGGACCCAGTACTTC	NA	NA	TRBV20-1	TRBJ2-5